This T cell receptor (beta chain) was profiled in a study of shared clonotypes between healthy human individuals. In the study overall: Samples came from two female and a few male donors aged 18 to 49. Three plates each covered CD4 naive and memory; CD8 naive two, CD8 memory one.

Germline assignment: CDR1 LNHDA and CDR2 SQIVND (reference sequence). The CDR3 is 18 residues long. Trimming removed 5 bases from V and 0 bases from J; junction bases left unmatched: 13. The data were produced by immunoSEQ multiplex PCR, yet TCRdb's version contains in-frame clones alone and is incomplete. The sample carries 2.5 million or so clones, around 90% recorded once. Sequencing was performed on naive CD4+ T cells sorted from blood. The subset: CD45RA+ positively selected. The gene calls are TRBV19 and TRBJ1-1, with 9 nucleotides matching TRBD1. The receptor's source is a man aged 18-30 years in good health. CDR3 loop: CASSRLRDRVTMNTEAFF. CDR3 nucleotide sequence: TGTGCCAGTAGTCGCCTCCGGGACAGGGTGACCATGAACACTGAAGCTTTCTTT.